The text below deals with one T cell receptor beta chain. Its antigen is still unknown. Amplification of TCR beta CDR3 regions used RNA as the template. The TCR CDR3 first-round RT-PCR relied on the HTBI primer set. TCRdb itself ran the multiplex PCR reads through MiXCR, one entry per CDR3 protein. The sample has some 440,000 distinct CDR3 sequences; approximately 15% are singletons. Trimming removed 6 bases from V and 4 bases from J, with 9 bases in between. The CDR3 covers 13 residues. The data originate from a study of T cells in Graves' hyperthyroidism and ophthalmopathy. Stability of Graves' hyperthyroidism was defined as absent ophthalmopathy progression within 18 months. In making diagnoses, clinical symptoms, serum thyroxine and TRAb, thyroid ultrasound and orbital computed tomography were all used. Regarding the study as a whole: Blood shared most expanded thyroid clonotypes above 0.001.

The chain carries TRBV12-3 or TRBV12-4 and TRBJ2-2, with a possible D match to TRBD1 (5 bases). The TCR comes from a woman under 30 with Graves' hyperthyroidism. Material: blood. CDR3 DNA: TGTGCCAGCAGGGGGCAAGTCACCGGGGAGCTGTTTTTT. Amino acid sequence: CASRGQVTGELFF.